This T cell receptor (beta chain) was recorded in a study of blood T cell repertoires in COVID-19. Study at large: Sites in the United States, Italy and Spain provided acute and convalescent COVID-19 samples. PBMCs, B-cell-depleted T cells, or T cells provided the cDNA or gDNA that made up the material.

Original processing notes: Amplification of reference gene primers provided the estimated nucleated cell counts. Only in-frame clones appear in the TCRdb table, and some are missing; sequencing was by immunoSEQ multiplex PCR. V and J calls and clone size are copied from that table; D and trimming were computed from the DNA. The data hold some 80,000 clones, with about 86% observed a single time. Trimming cost V 1 base and J 9 bases, with 16 bases left between them. The CDR3 totals 14 residues. Germline V gene sequence: CDR1 SGHTS, CDR2 YDEGEE. Sequenced sample: peripheral blood. The J gene is TRBJ1-1, the V gene TRBV5-8; D perhaps matches TRBD1 (6 bases). The TCR originated in a man older than 75 with acute or convalescent COVID-19. The CDR3 region is CASSLNRARRQAFF. The DNA of the CDR3 is TGTGCCAGCAGCTTGAACAGGGCGAGAAGACAAGCTTTCTTT.